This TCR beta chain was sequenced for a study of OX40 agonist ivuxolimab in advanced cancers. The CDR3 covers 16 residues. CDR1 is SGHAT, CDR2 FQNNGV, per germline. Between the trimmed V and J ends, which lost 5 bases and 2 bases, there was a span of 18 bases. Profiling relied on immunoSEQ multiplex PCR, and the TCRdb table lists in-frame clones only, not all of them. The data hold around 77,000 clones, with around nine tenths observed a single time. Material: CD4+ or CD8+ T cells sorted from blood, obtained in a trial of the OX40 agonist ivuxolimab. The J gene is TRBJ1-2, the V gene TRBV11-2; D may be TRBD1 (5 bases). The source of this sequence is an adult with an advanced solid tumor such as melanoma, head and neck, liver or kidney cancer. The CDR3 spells CASSPWRGDSNYGYTF. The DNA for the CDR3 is TGTGCCAGCAGCCCATGGCGGGGGGATTCGAACTATGGCTACACCTTC.